This T cell receptor beta chain was recorded in a study of identical twins. Study outcomes and limitations: In monozygotic twins, models underestimated the sharing of out-of-frame TCR alpha. Invariant MAIT and iNKT cells are populations that could partly confound zero-insertion analyses. Fewer insertions characterized abundant cord blood beta clonotypes, whereas memory repertoires showed none.

A single record per CDR3 protein comes from TCRdb applying MiXCR to the 5' RACE reads. The profile shows around 1.7 million distinct CDR3 sequences, around 29% of them singletons. Germline assignment: CDR1 SGHRS and CDR2 YFSETQ. Unmatched junction bases numbered 6, after V lost 3 bases and J lost 4 bases. CDR3 length equals 15 residues. Remarks on this clonotype: The antigen remains unidentified.

The chain joins TRBV5-1 to TRBJ2-1; 8 nucleotides match TRBD2. The source is a newborn girl in good health. Input material: cord blood. The CDR3 sequence: CASSWGLVGYNEQFF. The CDR3 DNA is TGCGCCAGCAGCTGGGGACTAGTGGGTTACAATGAGCAGTTCTTC. Using reference TRBV5-1 and TRBJ2-1 for the parts outside the CDR3, the full variable domain is KAGVTQTPRYLIKTRGQQVTLSCSPISGHRSVSWYQQTPGQGLQFLFEYFSETQRNKGNFPGRFSGRQFSNSRSEMNVSTLELGDSALYLCASSWGLVGYNEQFFGPGTRLTVL.